These T cell receptor beta chains were read from a single sample in a study of T-cell reconstitution after alpha-beta-depleted transplantation in children. TCRdb re-called the PCR reads through MiXCR, storing one row per CDR3 protein. The table has fewer than 550,000 distinct CDR3 sequences, roughly 11% seen once. This sample comprised PBMCs, mostly from graft donor cells, obtained 180 days after TCRalphabeta/CD19-depleted stem cell transplant. Receptors originate from a female patient between 2 and 10 years old who had a stem cell transplant for aplastic anemia, so the T cells may come from the graft donor. Each CDR3 is given with its conserved first and last residue. Each record gives: V gene, J gene, clone size, D gene, CDR3 protein, CDR3 DNA. The D gene is left open where the match is weak. Clone size is stated in some rows and not others, as once, few, many or a class when expanded.

v_gene: TRBV29-1
j_gene: TRBJ1-2
abundance: few
d_gene: .
CDR3aa: CSVGTTVLGNYGYTF
CDR3nt: TGCAGCGTTGGGACAACCGTCTTGGGAAACTATGGCTACACCTTC

v_gene: TRBV5-1
j_gene: TRBJ2-3
abundance: many
d_gene: .
CDR3aa: CASSPFPRSPDTQYF
CDR3nt: TGCGCCAGCAGCCCTTTTCCCCGATCTCCAGATACGCAGTATTTT

v_gene: TRBV5-6
j_gene: TRBJ1-4
abundance: few
d_gene: .
CDR3aa: CASSRRGGSGEKLFF
CDR3nt: TGTGCCAGCAGCCGAAGGGGGGGGTCAGGAGAAAAACTGTTTTTT

v_gene: TRBV18
j_gene: TRBJ1-1
abundance: few
d_gene: .
CDR3aa: CASSPTGWTEAFF
CDR3nt: TGTGCCAGCTCACCAACAGGGTGGACTGAAGCTTTCTTT

v_gene: TRBV6-1
j_gene: TRBJ2-2
abundance: .
d_gene: .
CDR3aa: CASRPRETGNTGELFF
CDR3nt: TGTGCCAGCAGACCGAGGGAGACAGGGAACACCGGGGAGCTGTTTTTT

v_gene: TRBV7-2
j_gene: TRBJ2-3
abundance: many
d_gene: .
CDR3aa: CASSLQGGLTDTQYF
CDR3nt: TGTGCCAGCAGCTTACAGGGGGGCCTCACAGATACGCAGTATTTT

v_gene: TRBV15
j_gene: TRBJ2-7
abundance: .
d_gene: .
CDR3aa: CATSRDKWTGTGEQYF
CDR3nt: TGTGCCACCAGCAGAGATAAATGGACCGGTACGGGGGAGCAGTACTTC

v_gene: TRBV20-1
j_gene: TRBJ1-2
abundance: .
d_gene: .
CDR3aa: CSARPQGVNYGYTF
CDR3nt: TGCAGTGCTAGACCCCAGGGAGTTAACTATGGCTACACCTTC

v_gene: TRBV20-1
j_gene: TRBJ2-3
abundance: once
d_gene: TRBD2
CDR3aa: CSAPLNQRGVGTQYF
CDR3nt: TGCAGTGCCCCACTTAATCAGCGGGGGGTTGGTACGCAGTATTTT

v_gene: TRBV30
j_gene: TRBJ2-7
abundance: .
d_gene: TRBD2
CDR3aa: CAWAGTSGYEQYF
CDR3nt: TGTGCCTGGGCAGGGACTAGCGGCTACGAGCAGTACTTC

v_gene: TRBV6-5
j_gene: TRBJ1-1
abundance: .
d_gene: .
CDR3aa: CASSSAGEGKTEAFF
CDR3nt: TGTGCCAGCAGTTCCGCCGGGGAGGGGAAGACTGAAGCTTTCTTT

v_gene: TRBV10-1
j_gene: TRBJ2-3
abundance: .
d_gene: TRBD2
CDR3aa: CASSDIAGGPRDTQYF
CDR3nt: TGCGCCAGCAGTGACATAGCGGGAGGGCCGCGAGATACGCAGTATTTT

v_gene: TRBV18
j_gene: TRBJ2-7
abundance: .
d_gene: TRBD2
CDR3aa: CASSRGTSGSSTYEQYF
CDR3nt: TGTGCCAGCTCACGCGGGACTAGCGGGAGTTCGACCTACGAGCAGTACTTC

v_gene: TRBV2
j_gene: TRBJ2-1
abundance: .
d_gene: .
CDR3aa: CASGGQLEFGEQFF
CDR3nt: TGTGCCAGCGGAGGACAGTTGGAGTTTGGTGAGCAGTTCTTC

v_gene: TRBV20-1
j_gene: TRBJ2-1
abundance: few
d_gene: TRBD2
CDR3aa: CSARGLAEEQFF
CDR3nt: TGCAGTGCTAGAGGACTAGCGGAGGAGCAGTTCTTC

v_gene: TRBV27
j_gene: TRBJ1-6
abundance: few
d_gene: TRBD1
CDR3aa: CASSLRARTGDMDSPLHF
CDR3nt: TGTGCCAGCAGTTTAAGGGCCAGGACAGGGGATATGGATTCACCCCTCCACTTT

v_gene: TRBV5-1
j_gene: TRBJ2-3
abundance: few
d_gene: .
CDR3aa: CASSPLRGTGYDTQYF
CDR3nt: TGCGCCAGCAGCCCCTTAAGGGGTACAGGGTACGATACGCAGTATTTT

v_gene: TRBV11-2
j_gene: TRBJ2-1
abundance: few
d_gene: TRBD2
CDR3aa: CASSNKPGGSRSYNEQFF
CDR3nt: TGTGCCAGCAGCAACAAACCGGGCGGGAGTCGATCCTACAATGAGCAGTTCTTC

v_gene: TRBV6-2/TRBV6-3
j_gene: TRBJ2-2
abundance: .
d_gene: .
CDR3aa: CASSYSGRYTGELFF
CDR3nt: TGTGCCAGCAGTTACTCCGGACGGTACACCGGGGAGCTGTTTTTT

v_gene: TRBV3-1
j_gene: TRBJ2-1
abundance: .
d_gene: .
CDR3aa: CASSQGAPRSSYNEQFF
CDR3nt: TGTGCCAGCAGCCAGGGGGCGCCCCGGAGCTCCTACAATGAGCAGTTCTTC

v_gene: TRBV20-1
j_gene: TRBJ2-3
abundance: .
d_gene: .
CDR3aa: CSAKTITDTQYF
CDR3nt: TGCAGTGCTAAGACTATCACAGATACGCAGTATTTT

v_gene: TRBV18
j_gene: TRBJ2-7
abundance: .
d_gene: TRBD2
CDR3aa: CASSPTSGRNEQYF
CDR3nt: TGTGCCAGCTCGCCGACTAGCGGGAGGAACGAGCAGTACTTC